This record covers a single T cell receptor beta chain. This sample stems from a study of OX40 agonist ivuxolimab in advanced cancers. CDR1 is MNHNS and CDR2 is SASEGT in the germline V gene. The length of the CDR3 is 11 residues. Trimming shortened V by 7 bases and J by 2 bases, and 6 bases separated the two germline ends. Data came from immunoSEQ multiplex PCR; TCRdb stores just in-frame clones and leaves some out. The table records around 68,000 clones, roughly nine tenths of them present only once. The receptor's source is an adult with an advanced solid tumor such as melanoma, head and neck, liver or kidney cancer. The sequenced sample was CD4+ or CD8+ T cells sorted from blood, obtained in a trial of the OX40 agonist ivuxolimab. The chain links TRBV6-1 to TRBJ2-7, with no clear D. The CDR3: CASKTAYEQYF. The CDR3 region has the DNA TGTGCCAGCAAAACGGCCTACGAGCAGTACTTC.